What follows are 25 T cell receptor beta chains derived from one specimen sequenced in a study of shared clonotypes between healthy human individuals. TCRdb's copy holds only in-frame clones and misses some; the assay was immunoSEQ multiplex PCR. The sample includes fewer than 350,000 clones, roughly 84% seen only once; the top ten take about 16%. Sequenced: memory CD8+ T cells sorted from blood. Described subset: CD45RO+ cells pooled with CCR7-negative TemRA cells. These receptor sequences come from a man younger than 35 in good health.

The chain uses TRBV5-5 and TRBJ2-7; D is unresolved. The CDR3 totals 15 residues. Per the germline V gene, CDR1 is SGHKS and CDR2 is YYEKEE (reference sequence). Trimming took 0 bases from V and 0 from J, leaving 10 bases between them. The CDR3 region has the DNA TGTGCCAGCAGCTTGGGGTGGGAAAGCTCCTACGAGCAGTACTTC. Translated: CASSLGWESSYEQYF.

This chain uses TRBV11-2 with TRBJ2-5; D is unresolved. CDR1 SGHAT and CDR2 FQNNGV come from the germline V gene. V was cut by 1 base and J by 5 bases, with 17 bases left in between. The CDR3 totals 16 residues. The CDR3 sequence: CASSLGGNPGWETQYF. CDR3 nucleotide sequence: TGTGCCAGCAGCTTAGGGGGAAATCCAGGATGGGAGACCCAGTACTTC.

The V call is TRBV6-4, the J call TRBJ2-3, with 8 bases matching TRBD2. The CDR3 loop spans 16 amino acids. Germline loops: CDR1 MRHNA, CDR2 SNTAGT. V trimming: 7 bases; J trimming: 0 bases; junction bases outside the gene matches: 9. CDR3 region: CASMTGGRASTDTQYF. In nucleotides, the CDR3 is TGTGCCAGCATGACGGGGGGGAGAGCTAGCACAGATACGCAGTATTTT.

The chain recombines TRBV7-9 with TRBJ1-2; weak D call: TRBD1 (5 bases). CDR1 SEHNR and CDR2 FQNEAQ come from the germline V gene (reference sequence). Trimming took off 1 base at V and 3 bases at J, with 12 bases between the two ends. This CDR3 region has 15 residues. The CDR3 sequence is CASSLGGAWDYGYTF. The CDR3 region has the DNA TGTGCCAGCAGCTTAGGTGGGGCCTGGGACTATGGCTACACCTTC. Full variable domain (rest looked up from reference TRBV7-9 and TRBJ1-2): DTGVSQNPRHKITKRGQNVTFRCDPISEHNRLYWYRQTLGQGPEFLTYFQNEAQLEKSRLLSDRFSAERPKGSFSTLEIQRTEQGDSAMYLCASSLGGAWDYGYTFGSGTRLTVV.

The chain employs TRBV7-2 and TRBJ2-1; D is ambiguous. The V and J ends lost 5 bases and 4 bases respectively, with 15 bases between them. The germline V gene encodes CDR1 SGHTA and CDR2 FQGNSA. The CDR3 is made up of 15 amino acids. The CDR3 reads CASSVKTGAYNEQFF. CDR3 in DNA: TGTGCCAGCAGCGTAAAGACTGGAGCGTACAATGAGCAGTTCTTC.

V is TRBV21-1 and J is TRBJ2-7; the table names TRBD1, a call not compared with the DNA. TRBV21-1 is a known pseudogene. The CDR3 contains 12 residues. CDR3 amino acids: CASSPQGNEQYF. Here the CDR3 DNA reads TGTGCCAGCAGCCCCCAGGGCAACGAGCAGTACTTC.

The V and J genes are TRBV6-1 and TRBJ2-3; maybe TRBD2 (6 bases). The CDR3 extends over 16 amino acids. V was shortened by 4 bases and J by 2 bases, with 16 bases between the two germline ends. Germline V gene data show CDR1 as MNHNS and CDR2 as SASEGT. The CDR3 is CASSGRGRAHTDTQYF. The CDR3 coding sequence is TGTGCCAGCAGTGGGCGGGGTCGGGCACACACAGATACGCAGTATTTT.

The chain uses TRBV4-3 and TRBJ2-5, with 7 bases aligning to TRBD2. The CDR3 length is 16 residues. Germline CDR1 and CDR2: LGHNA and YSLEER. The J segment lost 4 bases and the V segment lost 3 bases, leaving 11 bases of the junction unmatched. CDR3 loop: CASSQDGTIGGETQYF. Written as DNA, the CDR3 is TGCGCCAGCAGCCAGGACGGGACTATTGGGGGAGAGACCCAGTACTTC.

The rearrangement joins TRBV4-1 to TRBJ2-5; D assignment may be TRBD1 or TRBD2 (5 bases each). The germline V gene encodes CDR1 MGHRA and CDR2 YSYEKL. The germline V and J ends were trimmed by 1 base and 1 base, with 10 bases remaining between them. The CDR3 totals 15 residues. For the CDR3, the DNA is TGCGCCAGCAGCCAAGTCGGGGCGGGCCAAGAGACCCAGTACTTC. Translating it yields CASSQVGAGQETQYF.

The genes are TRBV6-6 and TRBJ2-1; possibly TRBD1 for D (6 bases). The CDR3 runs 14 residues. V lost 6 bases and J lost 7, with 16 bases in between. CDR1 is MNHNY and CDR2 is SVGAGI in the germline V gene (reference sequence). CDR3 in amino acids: CASRSGQTGNEQFF. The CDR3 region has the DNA TGTGCCAGCAGATCCGGACAGACGGGGAATGAGCAGTTCTTC.

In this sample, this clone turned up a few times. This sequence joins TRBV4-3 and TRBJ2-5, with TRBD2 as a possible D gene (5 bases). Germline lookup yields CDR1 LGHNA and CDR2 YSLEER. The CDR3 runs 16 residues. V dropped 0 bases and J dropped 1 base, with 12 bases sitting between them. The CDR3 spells CASSQDGEPTQETQYF. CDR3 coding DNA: TGCGCCAGCAGCCAAGACGGGGAGCCCACCCAAGAGACCCAGTACTTC.

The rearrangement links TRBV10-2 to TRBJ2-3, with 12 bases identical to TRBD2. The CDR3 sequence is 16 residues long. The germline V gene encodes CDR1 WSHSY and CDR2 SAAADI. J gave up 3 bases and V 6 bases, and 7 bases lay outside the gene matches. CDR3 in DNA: TGCGCCAGCAGGCCTCTAGCGGGGGGGCAAACAGATACGCAGTATTTT. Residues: CASRPLAGGQTDTQYF.

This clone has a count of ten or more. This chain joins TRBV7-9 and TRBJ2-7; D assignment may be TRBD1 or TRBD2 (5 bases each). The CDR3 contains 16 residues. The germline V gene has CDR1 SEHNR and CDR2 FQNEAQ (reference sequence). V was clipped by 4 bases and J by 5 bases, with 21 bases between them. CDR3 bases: TGTGCCAGCAGCTCCAGGGACGGACCCCCCCCGAACGAGCAGTACTTC. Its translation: CASSSRDGPPPNEQYF.

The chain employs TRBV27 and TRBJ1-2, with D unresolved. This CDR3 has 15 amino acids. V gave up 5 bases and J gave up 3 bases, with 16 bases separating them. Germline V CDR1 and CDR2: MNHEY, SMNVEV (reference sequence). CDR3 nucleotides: TGTGCCAGCAGTCCCACGGTGACCGGGGACTATGGCTACACCTTC. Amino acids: CASSPTVTGDYGYTF.

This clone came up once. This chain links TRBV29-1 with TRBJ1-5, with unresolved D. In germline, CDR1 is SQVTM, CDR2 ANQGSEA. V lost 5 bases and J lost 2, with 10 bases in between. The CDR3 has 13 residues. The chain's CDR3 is CSVRGKGNQPQHF. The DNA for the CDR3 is TGCAGCGTTCGAGGGAAAGGCAATCAGCCCCAGCATTTT. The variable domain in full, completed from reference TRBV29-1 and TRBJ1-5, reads SAVISQKPSRDICQRGTSLTIQCQVDSQVTMMFWYRQQPGQSLTLIATANQGSEATYESGFVIDKFPISRPNLTFSTLTVSNMSPEDSSIYLCSVRGKGNQPQHFGDGTRLSIL.

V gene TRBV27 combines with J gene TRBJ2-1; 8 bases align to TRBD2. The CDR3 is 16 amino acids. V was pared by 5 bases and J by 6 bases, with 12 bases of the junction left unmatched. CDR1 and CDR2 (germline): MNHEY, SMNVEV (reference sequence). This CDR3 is CASSVVGGGAFNEQFF. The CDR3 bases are TGTGCCAGCAGTGTCGTCGGGGGGGGAGCCTTCAATGAGCAGTTCTTC.

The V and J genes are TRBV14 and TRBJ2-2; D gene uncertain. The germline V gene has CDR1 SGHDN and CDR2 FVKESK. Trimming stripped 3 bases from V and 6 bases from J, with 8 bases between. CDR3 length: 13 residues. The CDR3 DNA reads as TGTGCCAGCAGCCATCTACTCGCCGGGGAGCTGTTTTTT. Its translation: CASSHLLAGELFF.

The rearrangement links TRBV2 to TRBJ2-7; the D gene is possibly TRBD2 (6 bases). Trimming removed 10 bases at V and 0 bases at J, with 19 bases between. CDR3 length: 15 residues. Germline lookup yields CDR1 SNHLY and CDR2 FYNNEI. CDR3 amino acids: CATLTLSGGSYEQYF. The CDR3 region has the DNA TGTGCCACTCTAACCCTTAGCGGAGGCTCCTACGAGCAGTACTTC.

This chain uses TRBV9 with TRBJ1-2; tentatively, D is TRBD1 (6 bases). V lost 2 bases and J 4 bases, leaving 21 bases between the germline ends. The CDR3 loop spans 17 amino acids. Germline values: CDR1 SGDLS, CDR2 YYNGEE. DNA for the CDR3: TGTGCCAGCAGCGTTTACTCGGGACACCTAACGGTCTATGGCTACACCTTC. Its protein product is CASSVYSGHLTVYGYTF.

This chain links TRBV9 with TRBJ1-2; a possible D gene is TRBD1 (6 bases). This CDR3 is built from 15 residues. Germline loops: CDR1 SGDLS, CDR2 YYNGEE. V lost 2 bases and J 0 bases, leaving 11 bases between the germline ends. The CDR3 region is CASSVDRFSNYGYTF. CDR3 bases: TGTGCCAGCAGCGTCGACAGGTTTTCTAACTATGGCTACACCTTC. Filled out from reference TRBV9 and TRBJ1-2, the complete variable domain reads DSGVTQTPKHLITATGQRVTLRCSPRSGDLSVYWYQQSLDQGLQFLIQYYNGEERAKGNILERFSAQQFPDLHSELNLSSLELGDSALYFCASSVDRFSNYGYTFGSGTRLTVV.

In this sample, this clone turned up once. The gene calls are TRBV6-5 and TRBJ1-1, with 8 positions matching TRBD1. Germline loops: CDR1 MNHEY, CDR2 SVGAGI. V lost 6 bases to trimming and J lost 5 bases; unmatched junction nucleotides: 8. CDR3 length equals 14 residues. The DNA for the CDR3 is TGTGCCAGCAGACGCCGGACAGGGAGTACTGAAGCTTTCTTT. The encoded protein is CASRRRTGSTEAFF.

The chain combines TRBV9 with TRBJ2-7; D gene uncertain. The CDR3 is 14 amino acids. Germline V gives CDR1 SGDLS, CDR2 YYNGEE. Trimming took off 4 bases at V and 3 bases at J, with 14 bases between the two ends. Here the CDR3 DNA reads TGTGCCAGCAGCCCCTCACCGATCTACTACGAGCAGTACTTC. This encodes CASSPSPIYYEQYF.

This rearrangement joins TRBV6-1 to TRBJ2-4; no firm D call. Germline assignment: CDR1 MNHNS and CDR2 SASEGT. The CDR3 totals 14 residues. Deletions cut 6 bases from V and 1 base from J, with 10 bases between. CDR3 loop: CASSAWAAKNIQYF. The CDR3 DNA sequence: TGTGCCAGCAGCGCATGGGCCGCCAAAAACATTCAGTACTTC.

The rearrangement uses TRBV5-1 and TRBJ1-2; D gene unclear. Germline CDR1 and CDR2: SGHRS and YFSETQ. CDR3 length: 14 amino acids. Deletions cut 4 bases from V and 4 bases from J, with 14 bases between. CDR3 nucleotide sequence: TGCGCCAGCAGCCCCAGGAGGGCCCGCTATGGCTACACCTTC. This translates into CASSPRRARYGYTF.

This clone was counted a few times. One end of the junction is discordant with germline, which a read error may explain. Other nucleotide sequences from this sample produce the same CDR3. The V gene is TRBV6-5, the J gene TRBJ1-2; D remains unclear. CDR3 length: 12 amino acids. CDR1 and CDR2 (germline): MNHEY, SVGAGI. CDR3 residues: CASSYSNSGYTF. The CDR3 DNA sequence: TGTGCCAGCAGTTACTCGAACTCTGGCTACACCTTC.